The 9 T cell receptor beta chains below all came from one sample that was sequenced in a study of blood T cells in healthy people across ages (dated by TCRdb to 2013 to 2016). The library was prepared using 5' RACE. Sequencing was carried out with an Illumina HiSeq 2500. A second roughly 6 to 12 cycle PCR used a sample-barcoded 5' primer and a J-beta primer mix. TCRdb's own reprocessing of the public reads used fastp at Q25 and MiXCR and kept productive beta chains. For every CDR3 protein sequence, its rows merge into one entry that carries the most common genes and DNA. The sample includes approximately 800,000 distinct CDR3 sequences, with 35% to 40% observed a single time. The top ten hold 10% to 15% of the sample. Sequenced: blood. The receptors originated from a man aged 18 to 30 in good health.

The J gene is TRBJ1-5, the V gene TRBV28, with no clear D. Germline CDR1 is MDHEN and CDR2 is SYDVKM. The CDR3 is made up of 14 amino acids. Trimming stripped 4 bases from V and 4 bases from J, with 11 bases between. Here the CDR3 DNA reads TGTGCCAGCAGTTCCTGGAGAAAGAATCAGCCCCAGCATTTT. Protein sequence: CASSSWRKNQPQHF. Using reference TRBV28 and TRBJ1-5 for the parts outside the CDR3, the full variable domain is DVKVTQSSRYLVKRTGEKVFLECVQDMDHENMFWYRQDPGLGLRLIYFSYDVKMKEKGDIPEGYSVSREKKERFSLILESASTNQTSMYLCASSSWRKNQPQHFGDGTRLSIL.

This clonotype occurred a few times. This may stem from a read error, because a much larger clone lies one nucleotide away. The V call is TRBV7-2, the J call TRBJ2-7, with 7 bases lining up with TRBD1. Germline lookup yields CDR1 SGHTA and CDR2 FQGNSA. The CDR3 covers 15 residues. V shed 5 bases, J shed 7 bases, and the junction held 14 bases outside the gene matches. For the CDR3, the DNA is TGTGCCAGCAGCCAGAGGGGGCGCGGGTACAATGAGCAGTACTTC. It codes for CASSQRGRGYNEQYF.

V and J are TRBV3-1 and TRBJ1-6; the D is unclear. There are 13 residues in the CDR3. Germline V CDR1 and CDR2: LGHDT, YNNKEL (reference sequence). Deletions cut 1 base from V and 7 bases from J, with 5 bases between. This CDR3 is CASSQARNSPLHF. CDR3 nucleotides: TGTGCCAGCAGCCAAGCCAGAAATTCACCCCTCCACTTT.

The gene calls are TRBV12-3 or TRBV12-4 and TRBJ2-5; 8 bases map to TRBD1. CDR3 length: 14 residues. V shed 7 bases and J 11 bases; nucleotides not matched to a gene: 15. CDR3 bases: TGTGCCAGCACCCTGGGACAGGCGTACAATGAGCAGTACTTC. It yields the protein CASTLGQAYNEQYF.

This clonotype was counted many times. This chain links TRBV6-4 with TRBJ2-3, with TRBD2 matching 8 bases. Germline V CDR1 and CDR2: MRHNA, SNTAGT. The CDR3 loop spans 16 amino acids. The V segment lost 0 bases and the J segment 2 bases; nucleotides outside the gene matches: 4. Written as DNA, the CDR3 is TGTGCCAGCAGTGACTCTCAGCGGGGGAACACAGATACGCAGTATTTT. Translating it yields CASSDSQRGNTDTQYF.

V and J are TRBV6-2 or TRBV6-3 and TRBJ2-4; a possible D gene is TRBD2 (6 bases). V lost 2 bases and J 0 bases, leaving 11 bases between the germline ends. This CDR3 is built from 16 residues. The germline V gene encodes CDR1 MNHEY and CDR2 SVGEGT. CDR3 nucleotides: TGTGCCAGCAGTTACGGGGAGGTGCAAGCCAAAAACATTCAGTACTTC. It translates to CASSYGEVQAKNIQYF.

Points on this clonotype: One end of the junction is discordant with germline, which a read error may explain. J is TRBJ1-2 and V is TRBV15; TRBD1 agrees at 11 bases. Germline V CDR1 and CDR2: LNHNV, YYDKDF (reference sequence). This CDR3 is 15 amino acids long. CDR3 sequence reads: CATSREGQGEYGYTF. In nucleotides, the CDR3 is TGTGCCACCAGCCGAGAGGGACAGGGGGAGTATGGCTACACCTTC. Variable domain in full (rest from reference TRBV15 and TRBJ1-2): DAMVIQNPRYQVTQFGKPVTLSCSQTLNHNVMYWYQQKSSQAPKLLFHYYDKDFNNEADTPDNFQSRRPNTSFCFLDIRSPGLGDTAMYLCATSREGQGEYGYTFGSGTRLTVV.

This sequence joins TRBV7-6 and TRBJ2-3; D is possibly TRBD1 or TRBD2 (5 bases each). The CDR3 has 17 residues. Germline loops: CDR1 SGHVS, CDR2 FNYEAQ. V lost 4 bases, J lost 7 bases, and 24 bases lay in between. The CDR3 bases are TGTGCCAGCAGCTCCCCAGACCCCGGGACGGCCTTGCATACGCAGTATTTT. It is translated as CASSSPDPGTALHTQYF. The full variable domain, completed using reference TRBV7-6 and TRBJ2-3, is GAGVSQSPRYKVTKRGQDVALRCDPISGHVSLYWYRQALGQGPEFLTYFNYEAQQDKSGLPNDRFSAERPEGSISTLTIQRTEQRDSAMYRCASSSPDPGTALHTQYFGPGTRLTVL.

This clonotype was seen ten or more times. The chain couples TRBV7-9 to TRBJ2-5; no clear D gene. Germline-derived CDR1 and CDR2 are SEHNR and FQNEAQ (reference sequence). The CDR3 runs 11 residues. Trimming pared 6 bases from V and 4 bases from J, leaving 6 bases between. CDR3 bases: TGTGCCAGCAGTTTCCGAGAGACCCAGTACTTC. This encodes CASSFRETQYF. Full variable domain (missing parts from reference TRBV7-9 and TRBJ2-5): DTGVSQNPRHKITKRGQNVTFRCDPISEHNRLYWYRQTLGQGPEFLTYFQNEAQLEKSRLLSDRFSAERPKGSFSTLEIQRTEQGDSAMYLCASSFRETQYFGPGTRLLVL.